The next 27 T cell receptor beta chains were all read from a single sample in a study of cytomegalovirus exposure and HLA in healthy donors. The primer mix had 60 Vbeta and 13 Jbeta primers. The data were produced by immunoSEQ multiplex PCR, yet TCRdb's version contains in-frame clones alone and is incomplete. The sample lists 200,000 to 300,000 clones, roughly 82% occurring once. The sequenced sample consisted of PBMCs. These receptors were taken from a woman aged 40 to 49 in good health and CMV-seropositive.

The V gene is TRBV5-1, the J gene TRBJ2-1; D is uncertain. This CDR3 is 14 amino acids long. Germline CDR1 SGHRS, CDR2 YFSETQ. Trimming pared 5 bases from V and 6 bases from J, leaving 15 bases between. Written as DNA, the CDR3 is TGCGCCAGCAGAGAAGCGCCTCCTCTCAATGAGCAGTTCTTC. It encodes CASREAPPLNEQFF.

This clone was picked up one time. The V call is TRBV29-1, the J call TRBJ2-3; TRBD1 agrees at 8 bases. There are 17 residues in the CDR3. Germline V gives CDR1 SQVTM, CDR2 ANQGSEA. V was clipped by 7 bases and J by 1 base; unmatched bases: 16. This CDR3 is CSGHGGGLQGGTDTQYF. The DNA of the CDR3 is TGCAGCGGCCATGGTGGGGGATTACAGGGGGGCACAGATACGCAGTATTTT.

The V and J genes are TRBV7-3 and TRBJ2-2, with D perhaps matching TRBD1 (5 bases). This CDR3 has 16 residues. V was clipped by 4 bases and J by 6 bases, with 18 bases between them. Germline V CDR1 and CDR2: SGHTA, FQGTGA. CDR3 region: CASSWQGVGSPGELFF. The CDR3 region has the DNA TGTGCCAGCAGCTGGCAAGGGGTAGGAAGTCCCGGGGAGCTGTTTTTT.

This rearrangement joins TRBV21-1 to TRBJ1-5; the table names TRBD1, a call not compared with the DNA. TRBV21-1 counts as a pseudogene. The CDR3 is 18 residues long. The CDR3 sequence is CASSKPLPRGRSNQPQHF. The DNA for the CDR3 is TGTGCCAGCAGCAAACCCCTCCCCAGGGGACGGAGCAATCAGCCCCAGCATTTT.

Of note for this clone: One end of the junction is discordant with germline, which a read error may explain. V and J are TRBV5-8 and TRBJ1-2, with D unclear. In germline, CDR1 is SGHTS, CDR2 YDEGEE. This CDR3 contains 13 residues. The CDR3 nucleotides are TGTGCCGGCAGCTCGCGGCGTTCCTATGGCTACACCTTC. This gives the protein CAGSSRRSYGYTF.

The chain combines TRBV18 with TRBJ1-6, with 7 bases identical to TRBD1. Germline-derived CDR1 and CDR2 are KGHSH and LQKENI. CDR3 length equals 14 residues. V trimming: 3 bases; J trimming: 10 bases; junction bases outside the gene matches: 6. The CDR3 bases are TGTGCCAGCTCACCGTCGACAGGGCTATCACCCCTCCACTTT. Its protein is CASSPSTGLSPLHF.

This chain links TRBV19 with TRBJ1-5; the D is unclear. The V end lost 0 bases, the J end lost 10 bases, and 7 bases lay between the germline ends. The CDR3 loop spans 12 amino acids. Germline V gene data show CDR1 as LNHDA and CDR2 as SQIVND (reference sequence). DNA of the CDR3: TGTGCCAGTAGTATAGATCGAGGACCCCAGCATTTT. Translated, it gives CASSIDRGPQHF.

This chain joins TRBV30 and TRBJ1-6; unclear D gene. The germline CDR1 and CDR2 sequences are GTSNPN and SVGIG (reference sequence). This CDR3 has 16 amino acids. Deletions cut 0 bases from V and 5 bases from J, with 14 bases between. The CDR3 spells CAWSVAALLNNSPLHF. The CDR3 DNA reads TGTGCCTGGAGTGTAGCAGCGTTGCTGAATAATTCACCCCTCCACTTT.

This chain joins TRBV18 and TRBJ1-2; TRBD1 is a possible D gene (6 bases). Trimming pared 4 bases from V and 6 bases from J, leaving 18 bases between. CDR3 length: 15 residues. Germline V gene sequence: CDR1 KGHSH, CDR2 LQKENI. In DNA, the CDR3 is TGTGCCAGCTCACTGAGGACAGTCCAGGATGATGGCTACACCTTC. As protein: CASSLRTVQDDGYTF.

The V call is TRBV5-6, the J call TRBJ2-2; TRBD2 matches at 7 bases. This CDR3 is 15 amino acids long. Trimming removed 0 bases from V and 4 bases from J; junction bases left unmatched: 3. CDR1 and CDR2 from the germline V gene are SGHDT and YYEEEE. CDR3 DNA sequence: TGTGCCAGCAGCTTGGAGGCGGGAGTCACCGGGGAGCTGTTTTTT. Translating gives CASSLEAGVTGELFF. Variable domain in full (rest from reference TRBV5-6 and TRBJ2-2): DAGVTQSPTHLIKTRGQQVTLRCSPKSGHDTVSWYQQALGQGPQFIFQYYEEEERQRGNFPDRFSGHQFPNYSSELNVNALLLGDSALYLCASSLEAGVTGELFFGEGSRLTVL.

This clone has a single count. The rearrangement joins TRBV4-1 to TRBJ1-6; possibly TRBD1 for D (6 bases). CDR3 length: 15 residues. Germline V lookup: CDR1 MGHRA, CDR2 YSYEKL. Trimming pared 0 bases from V and 9 bases from J, leaving 12 bases between. The CDR3 sequence is CASSQDGTGRSPLHF. The CDR3 nucleotides are TGCGCCAGCAGCCAAGATGGAACAGGGCGTTCACCCCTCCACTTT.

The rearrangement joins TRBV5-1 to TRBJ2-7; 9 bases map to TRBD1. Germline trimming cut 2 bases from V and 5 bases from J; bases unmatched to any gene: 8. Germline CDR1 is SGHRS and CDR2 is YFSETQ. There are 15 residues in the CDR3. In DNA form, the CDR3 reads TGCGCCAGCAGCTTCTTAGGGACAGGGCAAGACGAGCAGTACTTC. Its protein is CASSFLGTGQDEQYF.

This sequence joins TRBV7-2 and TRBJ2-1, with 12 bases identical to TRBD2. The germline gives CDR1 SGHTA, CDR2 FQGNSA. The CDR3 is 16 amino acids. The junction had 7 bases not matched to a gene; V was cut back by 5 bases and J by 5 bases. This CDR3 reads CASSLGTSGSHNEQFF. Written as DNA, the CDR3 is TGTGCCAGCAGCCTTGGGACTAGCGGGTCCCACAATGAGCAGTTCTTC.

This chain links TRBV4-3 with TRBJ2-5, with 8 positions matching TRBD2. Germline values: CDR1 LGHNA, CDR2 YSLEER. This CDR3 has 17 residues. The V segment lost 0 bases and the J segment 4 bases; nucleotides outside the gene matches: 10. This chain's CDR3 is CASSQDLGGRFGETQYF. The CDR3 bases are TGCGCCAGCAGCCAAGATCTGGGCGGGAGGTTTGGAGAGACCCAGTACTTC.

The chain links TRBV6-5 to TRBJ1-5; 7 positions match TRBD1. Unmatched junction bases numbered 4, after V lost 5 bases and J lost 3 bases. CDR1 is MNHEY, CDR2 SVGAGI, per germline. The length of the CDR3 is 14 residues. The CDR3 is CASSTTGFNQPQHF. The CDR3 bases are TGTGCCAGCAGTACGACAGGGTTCAATCAGCCCCAGCATTTT.

The CDR3 is CASSSRTSYEQYF. As DNA, the CDR3 is TGTGCCAGCAGTTCCAGAACCTCCTACGAGCAGTACTTC. The genes are TRBV6-6 and TRBJ2-7; D remains unclear. Germline values: CDR1 MNHNY, CDR2 SVGAGI (reference sequence). The length of the CDR3 is 13 residues. V was pared by 4 bases and J by 0 bases, with 7 bases between.

The chain carries TRBV7-2 and TRBJ1-4; 7 bases are shared with TRBD1. J gave up 10 bases and V 5 bases, and 13 bases lay outside the gene matches. CDR3 size: 15 residues. Germline CDR1 is SGHTA and CDR2 is FQGNSA. The CDR3 loop reads CASSQPGGLRGKLFF. The DNA for the CDR3 is TGTGCCAGCAGCCAACCAGGGGGACTTAGGGGAAAACTGTTTTTT.

This clone was observed once. This chain uses TRBV5-1 with TRBJ2-5; D perhaps matches TRBD2 (5 bases). Looked up from germline, CDR1 is SGHRS and CDR2 is YFSETQ. V gave up 0 bases and J gave up 6 bases, with 12 bases separating them. The CDR3 contains 14 residues. This CDR3 is CASSLDPGYQTQYF. The CDR3, as DNA: TGCGCCAGCAGCTTGGATCCGGGGTATCAGACCCAGTACTTC.

The chain uses TRBV6-5 and TRBJ1-2; 10 bases line up with TRBD1. Germline V gene sequence: CDR1 MNHEY, CDR2 SVGAGI. The CDR3 is 13 amino acids. V lost 5 bases, J lost 8 bases, and 5 bases stayed unmatched. The CDR3 here is CASSPDRGLGYTF. In DNA, the CDR3 is TGTGCCAGCAGTCCAGACAGGGGGCTAGGCTACACCTTC.

The V and J genes are TRBV27 and TRBJ2-6; 9 bases are a match to TRBD1. CDR3 length: 20 residues. Per germline, CDR1 MNHEY and CDR2 SMNVEV (reference sequence). Losses at the gene ends were 8 bases for V and 0 bases for J; bases not matched to a gene: 17. CDR3 nucleotides: TGTGCCAGCCGAGCTTTGAGTCCGGGACAGGGCTACTCTGGGGCCAACGTCCTGACTTTC. Encoded protein: CASRALSPGQGYSGANVLTF.

In this sample, this clone turned up a few times. The chain carries TRBV27 and TRBJ2-7; 8 bases align to TRBD1. Trimming cost V 3 bases and J 6 bases; bases outside gene matches: 10. The CDR3 is made up of 15 amino acids. Germline-derived CDR1 and CDR2 are MNHEY and SMNVEV (reference sequence). The CDR3 DNA reads TGTGCCAGCAGTTTCTTGGGCCAGGGGGCCCTCGAGCAGTACTTC. This encodes CASSFLGQGALEQYF.

This clone was picked up a small number of times. V and J are TRBV27 and TRBJ2-7, with D perhaps TRBD2 (5 bases). CDR1 and CDR2 (germline): MNHEY, SMNVEV (reference sequence). V was trimmed by 4 bases and J by 5 bases, leaving 21 bases between them. The CDR3 totals 16 residues. The CDR3 loop reads CASSSDGLATRNEQYF. The CDR3 DNA follows: TGTGCCAGCAGTTCAGACGGACTGGCCACAAGAAACGAGCAGTACTTC.

V gene TRBV19 combines with J gene TRBJ1-5; 8 bases are a match to TRBD1. The CDR3 loop spans 15 amino acids. Trimming removed 2 bases from V and 7 bases from J; junction bases left unmatched: 7. Germline values: CDR1 LNHDA, CDR2 SQIVND (reference sequence). CDR3 nucleotide sequence: TGTGCCAGTAGTATAAGTGCAGGGGGCGTGCAGCCCCAGCATTTT. It is translated as CASSISAGGVQPQHF.

V gene TRBV27 combines with J gene TRBJ1-1; the D is unclear. The CDR3 runs to 14 residues. V lost 7 bases to trimming and J lost 0 bases, with 12 bases between them. The V gene's germline CDR1 is MNHEY and CDR2 SMNVEV (reference sequence). The CDR3 DNA sequence: TGTGCCAGCACCCCCGGGAGTATGAACACTGAAGCTTTCTTT. It specifies CASTPGSMNTEAFF.

The chain links TRBV5-1 to TRBJ1-3, with D hard to call. Germline-derived CDR1 and CDR2 are SGHRS and YFSETQ. The CDR3 is made up of 15 amino acids. The V end was cut by 0 bases, the J end by 1 base, with 8 bases between. The CDR3 sequence is CASSLDSGSGNTIYF. CDR3 DNA: TGCGCCAGCAGCTTGGATTCGGGTTCTGGAAACACCATATATTTT.

This sequence joins TRBV5-1 and TRBJ2-1; TRBD2 matches 11 bases. Germline V gene data show CDR1 as SGHRS and CDR2 as YFSETQ. The J segment lost 7 bases and the V segment lost 4 bases, leaving 10 bases of the junction unmatched. This CDR3 has 16 amino acids. The CDR3 protein is CASSLRLSGRDNEQFF. The CDR3, as DNA: TGCGCCAGCAGCCTCCGGCTTAGCGGGAGGGATAATGAGCAGTTCTTC.

The V and J genes are TRBV25-1 and TRBJ2-7, with D perhaps TRBD1 (6 bases). V was shortened by 3 bases and J by 5 bases, with 23 bases between the two germline ends. From germline, CDR1 is MGHDK and CDR2 SYGVNS. The CDR3 spans 17 residues. This CDR3 reads CASSDSLGAVWAHEQYF. The CDR3 region has the DNA TGTGCCAGCAGTGATTCCTTGGGGGCCGTTTGGGCCCACGAGCAGTACTTC.